This T cell receptor (beta chain) was documented in a study of identical twins. Whole-study findings and limits: Within twin pairs, the out-of-frame alpha sequences they shared showed excess low generation probability.

From the 5' RACE reads, TCRdb called clonotypes with MiXCR, one entry per CDR3 protein. Here the sample spans a few hundred thousand distinct CDR3 sequences, 20% to 25% being singletons. The germline CDR1 and CDR2 sequences are SEHNR and FQNEAQ (reference sequence). V dropped 0 bases and J dropped 10; count of bases not matched to a gene: 7. There are 16 residues in the CDR3. Points on this clonotype: Its antigen is not identified.

The same data also contributed to another study, on T cells expressing NK-cell markers. From that second work: In sorted CD3+CD56+NKG2C+, CD3+CD56+NKG2C- and CD3+CD56-NKG2C+ T cells, TCR beta repertoires were obtained. Of the CD8+ T cells in roughly 6 donors, about 1.0-7.0% belonged to dominant NKG2C+ clonotypes.

This receptor was taken from a woman between 18 and 29 years old in good health. The sample consisted of CD4+ T cells sorted from blood. This chain uses TRBV7-9 with TRBJ2-1; 12 bases are shared with TRBD2. CDR3 in DNA: TGTGCCAGCAGCTTAGCGGCTAGCGGGGGGGCTCGGGAGCAGTTCTTC. Translation: CASSLAASGGAREQFF.